These 9 T cell receptor beta chains share one sample of origin, sequenced in a study of T cells in Graves' hyperthyroidism and ophthalmopathy. Template material for amplifying TCR beta CDR3 regions consisted of RNA transcripts. HTBI primers were employed in a first-round RT-PCR of the TCR CDR3. TCRdb analysed the multiplex PCR reads with MiXCR anew, one entry per CDR3 protein. The sample yields about 660,000 distinct CDR3 sequences, 45% seen once. The sequenced material came from peripheral blood or thyroid tissue (not recorded which). Receptors originate from an adult man with Graves' disease, either hyperthyroidism or ophthalmopathy (not recorded which).

This clonotype has just one count. The chain joins TRBV20-1 to TRBJ1-6; D may be TRBD1 (5 bases). V lost 5 bases to trimming and J lost 2 bases, with 19 bases between them. The CDR3 spans 17 residues. Germline V lookup: CDR1 DFQATT, CDR2 SNEGSKA (reference sequence). CDR3 loop: CSAGTREGLTYNSPLHF. In DNA, the CDR3 is TGCAGTGCTGGTACCAGGGAAGGGCTTACCTATAATTCACCCCTCCACTTT.

In the case of this clonotype: This may stem from a read error, because a much larger clone lies one nucleotide away. The chain uses TRBV14 and TRBJ1-2, with 7 bases matching TRBD1. The germline gives CDR1 SGHDN, CDR2 FVKESK. This CDR3 comprises 13 residues. The CDR3 DNA reads as TGTACCAGCAGCCAAGGACAGGCCTATGGCTACACCTTC. As protein: CTSSQGQAYGYTF.

As for this clonotype: This may come from a read error, since a much larger clone is one base off. The chain combines TRBV7-6 with TRBJ2-7, with a weak D call TRBD2 (5 bases). Per germline, CDR1 SGHVS and CDR2 FNYEAQ. The V gene lost 8 bases and the J gene lost 5 bases, with 19 bases spanning the gap. This CDR3 is 14 amino acids long. This chain's CDR3 is CASLLDGNWDEQYF. The CDR3 region has the DNA TGTGCCAGCCTTCTGGACGGGAATTGGGACGAGCAGTACTTC.

The rearrangement joins TRBV5-1 to TRBJ1-3, with unresolved D. V was pared by 0 bases and J by 1 base, with 8 bases between. In germline, CDR1 is SGHRS, CDR2 YFSETQ. CDR3 length: 15 amino acids. CDR3 in amino acids: CASSLVGKSGNTIYF. The CDR3 region has the DNA TGCGCCAGCAGCTTGGTTGGGAAGTCTGGAAACACCATATATTTT.

The genes are TRBV11-2 and TRBJ1-1, with D possibly matching TRBD1 (6 bases). The length of the CDR3 is 18 residues. V lost 4 bases, J lost 2 bases, and 23 bases lay in between. Per the germline V gene, CDR1 is SGHAT and CDR2 is FQNNGV. The CDR3 region is CASSSRGSWGQENTEAFF. The CDR3 DNA sequence: TGTGCCAGCAGCTCACGGGGGTCCTGGGGGCAGGAAAACACTGAAGCTTTCTTT.

The gene calls are TRBV6-2 or TRBV6-3 and TRBJ1-5; 9 bases are a match to TRBD1. J gave up 0 bases and V 2 bases, and 2 bases lay outside the gene matches. Germline CDR1 reads MNHEY; CDR2 reads SVGEGT. The CDR3 contains 16 residues. CDR3 protein: CASSYLTGGSNQPQHF. CDR3 DNA sequence: TGTGCCAGCAGTTACCTGACAGGGGGTAGCAATCAGCCCCAGCATTTT.

The CDR3 is CASSGVSEGRWSNQPQHF. CDR3 DNA sequence: TGTGCCAGCAGTGGGGTCTCTGAAGGTAGATGGAGCAATCAGCCCCAGCATTTT. The genes are TRBV2 and TRBJ1-5; D is uncertain. V lost 4 bases to trimming and J lost 1 base, with 20 bases between them. Germline CDR1 and CDR2: SNHLY and FYNNEI. The CDR3 runs to 18 residues.

This clonotype was recorded a few times. The chain couples TRBV20-1 to TRBJ1-5, with a tentative D call TRBD1 (6 bases). The CDR3 is made up of 14 amino acids. V lost 5 bases to trimming and J lost 0 bases, with 11 bases between them. Germline CDR1 DFQATT, CDR2 SNEGSKA (reference sequence). The CDR3 region has the DNA TGCAGTGCTGCGGACAGTAATAGCAATCAGCCCCAGCATTTT. It encodes CSAADSNSNQPQHF.

This clonotype has a handful of counts. V gene TRBV5-4 combines with J gene TRBJ1-1, with a tentative D call TRBD1 (6 bases). V lost 2 bases, J lost 7 bases, and 15 bases lay in between. The V gene's germline CDR1 is SGHNT and CDR2 YYREEE (reference sequence). The CDR3 runs to 14 residues. In DNA, the CDR3 is TGTGCCAGCAGCTTTCCGAACAGGGTTGGTGAAGCTTTCTTT. Its translation is CASSFPNRVGEAFF.